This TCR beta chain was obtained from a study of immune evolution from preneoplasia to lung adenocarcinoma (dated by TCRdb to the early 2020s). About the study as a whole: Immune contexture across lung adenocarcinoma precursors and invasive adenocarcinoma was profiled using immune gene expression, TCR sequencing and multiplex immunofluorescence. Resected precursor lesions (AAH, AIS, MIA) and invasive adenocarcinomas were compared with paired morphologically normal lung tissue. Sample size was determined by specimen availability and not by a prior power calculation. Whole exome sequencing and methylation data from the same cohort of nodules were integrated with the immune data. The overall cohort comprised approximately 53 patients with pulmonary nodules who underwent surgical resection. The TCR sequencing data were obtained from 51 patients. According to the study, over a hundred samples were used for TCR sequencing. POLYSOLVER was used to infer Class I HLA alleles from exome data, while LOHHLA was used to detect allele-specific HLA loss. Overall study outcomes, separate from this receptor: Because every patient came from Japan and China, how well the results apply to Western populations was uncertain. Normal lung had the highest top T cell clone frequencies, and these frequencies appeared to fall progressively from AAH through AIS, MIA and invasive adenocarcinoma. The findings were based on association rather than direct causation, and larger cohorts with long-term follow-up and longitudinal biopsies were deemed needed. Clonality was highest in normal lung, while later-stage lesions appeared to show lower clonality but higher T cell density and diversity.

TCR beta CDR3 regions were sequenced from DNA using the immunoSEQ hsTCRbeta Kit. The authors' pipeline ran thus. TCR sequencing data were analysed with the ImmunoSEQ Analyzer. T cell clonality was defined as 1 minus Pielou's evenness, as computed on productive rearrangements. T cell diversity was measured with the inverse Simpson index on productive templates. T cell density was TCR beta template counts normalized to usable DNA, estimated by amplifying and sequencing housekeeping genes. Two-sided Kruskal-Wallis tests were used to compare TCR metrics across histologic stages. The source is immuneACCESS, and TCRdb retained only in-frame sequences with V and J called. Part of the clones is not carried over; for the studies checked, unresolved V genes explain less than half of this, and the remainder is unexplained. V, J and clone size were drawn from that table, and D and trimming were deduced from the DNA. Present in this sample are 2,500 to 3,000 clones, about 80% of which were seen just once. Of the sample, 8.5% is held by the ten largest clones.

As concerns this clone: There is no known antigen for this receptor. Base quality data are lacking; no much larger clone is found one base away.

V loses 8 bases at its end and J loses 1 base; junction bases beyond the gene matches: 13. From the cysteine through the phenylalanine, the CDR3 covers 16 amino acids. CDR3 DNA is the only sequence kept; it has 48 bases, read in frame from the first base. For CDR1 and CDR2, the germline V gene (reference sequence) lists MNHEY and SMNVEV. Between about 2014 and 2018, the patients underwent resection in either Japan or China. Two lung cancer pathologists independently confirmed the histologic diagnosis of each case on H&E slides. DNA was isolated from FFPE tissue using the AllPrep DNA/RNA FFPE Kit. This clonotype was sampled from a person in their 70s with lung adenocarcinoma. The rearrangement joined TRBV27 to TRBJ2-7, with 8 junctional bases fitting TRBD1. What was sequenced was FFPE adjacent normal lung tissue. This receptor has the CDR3 CASSTPTGTGSYEQYF. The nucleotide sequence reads TGTGCCAGCTCGACCCCCACCGGGACAGGATCCTACGAGCAGTACTTC.